A selection of T cell receptor beta chains follows, all from one sample in a study of shared T cell receptors in the human thymus. Assay used: immunoSEQ multiplex PCR; TCRdb lists only in-frame clones, some missing. This sample carries more than 300,000 clones, roughly 94% of them seen once, and the ten largest clones take roughly 0.02%. The sequencing input was thymocytes. The receptor source for this set is a human donor. CDR3s include the opening cysteine and the closing phenylalanine or tryptophan. The D gene is left open where the match is weak. Some rows have no size entry. The others give once, few or many, or a class for an expanded clone.

J gene: TRBJ2-1
D gene: .
clone size: .
V gene: TRBV11-2
CDR3 protein: CASSKPRYREGYNEQFF
CDR3 DNA: TGTGCCAGCAGTAAACCGCGTTATCGTGAGGGGTACAATGAGCAGTTCTTC

J gene: TRBJ2-3
D gene: .
clone size: .
V gene: TRBV7-8
CDR3 protein: CASSFPLSEDTQYF
CDR3 DNA: TGTGCCAGCAGCTTTCCGCTGTCGGAAGATACGCAGTATTTT

J gene: TRBJ2-6
D gene: .
clone size: .
V gene: TRBV7-6
CDR3 protein: CASSLSGETGSGANVLTF
CDR3 DNA: TGTGCCAGCAGTTTATCAGGGGAGACGGGCTCTGGGGCCAACGTCCTGACTTTC

J gene: TRBJ2-2
D gene: .
clone size: .
V gene: TRBV2
CDR3 protein: CASRPTNTGELFF
CDR3 DNA: TGTGCCAGCAGGCCTACGAACACCGGGGAGCTGTTTTTT

J gene: TRBJ2-7
D gene: TRBD1
clone size: once
V gene: TRBV14
CDR3 protein: CASSQGTGTHYEQYF
CDR3 DNA: TGTGCCAGCAGCCAAGGGACAGGTACCCACTACGAGCAGTACTTC

J gene: TRBJ1-2
D gene: .
clone size: once
V gene: TRBV6-1
CDR3 protein: CATSPEYGYTF
CDR3 DNA: TGTGCCACCTCGCCCGAATATGGCTACACCTTC

J gene: TRBJ2-7
D gene: TRBD2
clone size: once
V gene: TRBV5-1
CDR3 protein: CASSFLLAGGYRGEQYF
CDR3 DNA: TGCGCCAGCAGCTTCCTCCTAGCGGGAGGGTATCGGGGGGAGCAGTACTTC

J gene: TRBJ2-1
D gene: TRBD2
clone size: .
V gene: TRBV11-2
CDR3 protein: CASSLVWTSGRGNEQFF
CDR3 DNA: TGTGCCAGCAGCTTAGTTTGGACTAGCGGGAGGGGGAATGAGCAGTTCTTC

J gene: TRBJ1-2
D gene: TRBD1
clone size: .
V gene: TRBV10-3
CDR3 protein: CAIKVGQGDYGYTF
CDR3 DNA: TGTGCCATCAAAGTGGGACAGGGTGACTATGGCTACACCTTC

J gene: TRBJ1-3
D gene: .
clone size: .
V gene: TRBV28
CDR3 protein: CASSLARPCSGNTIYF
CDR3 DNA: TGTGCCAGCTCATTGGCCAGGCCGTGCTCTGGAAACACCATATATTTT

J gene: TRBJ2-2
D gene: .
clone size: .
V gene: TRBV2
CDR3 protein: CASSTGPLGAGELFF
CDR3 DNA: TGTGCCAGCAGTACGGGTCCCCTCGGGGCCGGGGAGCTGTTTTTT

J gene: TRBJ2-1
D gene: .
clone size: .
V gene: TRBV28
CDR3 protein: CASSLSGLHNEQFF
CDR3 DNA: TGTGCCAGCAGTTTGAGCGGACTACACAATGAGCAGTTCTTC

J gene: TRBJ2-1
D gene: .
clone size: .
V gene: TRBV6-4
CDR3 protein: CASSGRLYNEQFF
CDR3 DNA: TGTGCCAGCAGTGGAAGACTCTACAATGAGCAGTTCTTC

J gene: TRBJ1-1
D gene: .
clone size: .
V gene: TRBV2
CDR3 protein: CASSFLEGGDTEAFF
CDR3 DNA: TGTGCCAGCAGTTTTTTGGAGGGAGGAGACACTGAAGCTTTCTTT

J gene: TRBJ2-5
D gene: TRBD2
clone size: once
V gene: TRBV4-3
CDR3 protein: CASSQDTLAAKETQYF
CDR3 DNA: TGCGCCAGCAGCCAAGATACCCTAGCGGCAAAAGAGACCCAGTACTTC

J gene: TRBJ1-1
D gene: .
clone size: .
V gene: TRBV5-4
CDR3 protein: CASSLWNTEAFF
CDR3 DNA: TGTGCCAGCAGCTTGTGGAACACTGAAGCTTTCTTT

J gene: TRBJ2-5
D gene: .
clone size: .
V gene: TRBV11-2
CDR3 protein: CASSLDNGNQETQYF
CDR3 DNA: TGTGCCAGCAGCTTAGATAATGGGAACCAAGAGACCCAGTACTTC

J gene: TRBJ2-1
D gene: .
clone size: few
V gene: TRBV1
CDR3 protein: CTSSQDIRSIYNEQFF
CDR3 DNA: TGCACCAGCAGCCAAGATATCAGAAGTATCTACAATGAGCAGTTCTTC

J gene: TRBJ1-2
D gene: TRBD1
clone size: .
V gene: TRBV10-3
CDR3 protein: CADRQGARDYGYTF
CDR3 DNA: TGTGCCGACAGACAGGGGGCGCGTGACTATGGCTACACCTTC

J gene: TRBJ1-2
D gene: .
clone size: .
V gene: TRBV7-2
CDR3 protein: CASSLFQGPWGYTF
CDR3 DNA: TGTGCCAGCAGCTTATTCCAGGGGCCCTGGGGCTACACCTTC

J gene: TRBJ2-7
D gene: .
clone size: .
V gene: TRBV18
CDR3 protein: CASSPEGEQYF
CDR3 DNA: TGTGCCAGCTCACCAGAGGGGGAGCAGTACTTC

J gene: TRBJ2-6
D gene: TRBD1
clone size: .
V gene: TRBV7-2
CDR3 protein: CASTDREPSGANVLTF
CDR3 DNA: TGTGCCAGCACTGACAGGGAACCCTCTGGGGCCAACGTCCTGACTTTC

J gene: TRBJ2-5
D gene: TRBD2
clone size: .
V gene: TRBV27
CDR3 protein: CASSPAGTSTKETQYF
CDR3 DNA: TGTGCCAGCAGCCCGGCCGGGACTAGCACAAAAGAGACCCAGTACTTC

J gene: TRBJ2-5
D gene: .
clone size: .
V gene: TRBV19
CDR3 protein: CASSIQGRETQYF
CDR3 DNA: TGTGCCAGTAGTATCCAGGGACGAGAGACCCAGTACTTC

J gene: TRBJ1-1
D gene: .
clone size: .
V gene: TRBV7-2
CDR3 protein: CASSPPEANTEAFF
CDR3 DNA: TGTGCCAGCAGCCCCCCTGAGGCCAACACTGAAGCTTTCTTT

J gene: TRBJ1-1
D gene: .
clone size: .
V gene: TRBV2
CDR3 protein: CASLWEPSPDTEAFF
CDR3 DNA: TGTGCCAGCTTGTGGGAGCCATCCCCGGACACTGAAGCTTTCTTT

J gene: TRBJ2-7
D gene: .
clone size: .
V gene: TRBV4-1
CDR3 protein: CASSQVQGRYEQYF
CDR3 DNA: TGCGCCAGCAGCCAAGTTCAGGGAAGGTACGAGCAGTACTTC

J gene: TRBJ2-1
D gene: .
clone size: .
V gene: TRBV30
CDR3 protein: CAWSQIGASYNEQFF
CDR3 DNA: TGTGCCTGGAGTCAGATAGGAGCATCCTACAATGAGCAGTTCTTC

J gene: TRBJ1-4
D gene: .
clone size: .
V gene: TRBV21-1
CDR3 protein: CASTQSGWTDVEKLFF
CDR3 DNA: TGTGCCAGCACCCAAAGCGGCTGGACTGACGTTGAAAAACTGTTTTTT